This TCR beta chain was sequenced for a study of shared clonotypes between healthy human individuals. On the study more broadly: A couple of female and a few male donors aged 18 to 49 were enrolled. General study results and limits: Across four donors, naive CD4 shared around 5.3%, naive CD8 more than 3%, memory CD4 approximately 2.5%, memory CD8 over 0.3%. Generally, estimated richness proved larger in naive subsets than it did in memory subsets.

CD45RO-negative, CCR7-selected cells formed the naive CD8 fraction, which excluded terminally differentiated effector memory CD45RA+ cells. Notes on this clone: Its cognate antigen is unknown.

As originally analysed: Junction-only immunoSEQ sequences carried no quality scores, so filtering differed. Here immunoSEQ multiplex PCR was the method, and the copy in TCRdb shows in-frame clones only, minus some. D and trimming come from the DNA, and the V and J calls and clone size come from that table. Among approximately 2,200,000 clones listed, approximately 94% were seen once. This receptor was identified in a man younger than 35 in good health. Some clones in this sample may be carry-over from other donors' samples. The sequenced material came from naive CD8+ T cells from PBMCs.

The CDR3 DNA reads as TGTGCCAGCAGTGCGGACCACAGGTACAATCAGCCCCAGCATTTT. As protein: CASSADHRYNQPQHF. The chain is built from TRBV6-1 and TRBJ1-5; possible D gene TRBD1, 5 bases. Trimming shortened V by 4 bases and J by 3 bases, and 13 bases separated the two germline ends. The CDR3 extends over 15 amino acids. CDR1 MNHNS and CDR2 SASEGT come from the germline V gene.